The next 27 T cell receptor beta chains were all read from a single sample in a study of T cell repertoires in cytomegalovirus infection. For these TCRs, the target antigens are not known. Using its own MiXCR run on the reads, TCRdb lists one record per CDR3 protein. The sample lists about 740,000 distinct CDR3 sequences, 30% to 35% occurring once. The sample in question was cultured PBMCs, obtained from culture after CMV antigen stimulation. These receptors all come from a human donor in good health (CMV status not recorded). Some clones in this sample may be carry-over from other donors' samples.

This clonotype was detected ten times or more. The J gene is TRBJ2-7, the V gene TRBV12-3 or TRBV12-4; 7 bases are shared with TRBD2. Trimming cost V 5 bases and J 5 bases; bases outside gene matches: 9. This CDR3 comprises 14 residues. The CDR3 loop is CASSIERGRNEQYF. In DNA form, the CDR3 reads TGTGCCAGCAGTATCGAGCGGGGTCGGAACGAGCAGTACTTC.

V usage is TRBV19 and J usage is TRBJ1-2; D not certain. The CDR3 contains 14 residues. Germline V CDR1 and CDR2: LNHDA, SQIVND (reference sequence). V was shortened by 5 bases and J by 8 bases, with 18 bases between the two germline ends. CDR3 region: CASSSGLPTWGYTF. CDR3 in DNA: TGTGCCAGTAGTTCCGGACTGCCGACGTGGGGCTACACCTTC.

The chain has TRBV12-3 or TRBV12-4 and TRBJ1-1; D not certain. The CDR3 runs 13 residues. The V gene lost 8 bases and the J gene lost 1 base, with 11 bases spanning the gap. The CDR3, as DNA: TGTGCCAGCGTATATGTGAAGAACACTGAAGCTTTCTTT. It specifies CASVYVKNTEAFF.

The chain recombines TRBV2 with TRBJ1-1; a weak D match, TRBD1 (6 bases). Germline CDR1 is SNHLY and CDR2 is FYNNEI. The CDR3 is 13 amino acids. Deletions cut 7 bases from V and 2 bases from J, with 11 bases between. CDR3 sequence reads: CASITTGNTEAFF. CDR3 coding DNA: TGTGCCAGCATCACGACAGGTAACACTGAAGCTTTCTTT.

This clonotype was observed a handful of times. V usage is TRBV27 and J usage is TRBJ1-1; 11 bases map to TRBD1. Germline V gives CDR1 MNHEY, CDR2 SMNVEV (reference sequence). With 5 bases clipped from V and 5 bases from J, the junction kept 7 bases outside the gene matches. This CDR3 comprises 15 residues. The DNA of the CDR3 is TGTGCCAGCAGTCATTGGGGACAGGGGGGGACTGAAGCTTTCTTT. This translates into CASSHWGQGGTEAFF.

This chain connects TRBV20-1 to TRBJ2-1; 8 bases agree with TRBD1. In germline, CDR1 is DFQATT, CDR2 SNEGSKA (reference sequence). Germline trimming cut 0 bases from V and 3 bases from J; bases unmatched to any gene: 7. The CDR3 contains 16 residues. CDR3 sequence (DNA): TGCAGTGCTAGAGAACCGCGGACAGGGAACTACAATGAGCAGTTCTTC. As protein: CSAREPRTGNYNEQFF.

The chain recombines TRBV6-1 with TRBJ2-6, with D tentatively TRBD2 (5 bases). Deletions cut 5 bases from V and 1 base from J, with 15 bases between. The germline V gene encodes CDR1 MNHNS and CDR2 SASEGT. There are 17 residues in the CDR3. The CDR3 loop is CASSPRVGSSGANVLTF. In DNA form, the CDR3 reads TGTGCCAGCAGTCCGAGGGTAGGGAGTTCTGGGGCCAACGTCCTGACTTTC.

This clonotype occurred a few times. The chain uses TRBV6-2 or TRBV6-3 and TRBJ2-2; no firm D call. CDR1 is MNHEY and CDR2 is SVGEGT in the germline V gene. The CDR3 loop spans 14 amino acids. With 2 bases removed from V and 4 bases from J, the gap between germline ends came to 8 bases. The CDR3 DNA sequence: TGTGCCAGCAGTTACGGGGATGGCACCGGGGAGCTGTTTTTT. Translation: CASSYGDGTGELFF.

The table lists this clonotype with a count of one. This rearrangement joins TRBV7-9 to TRBJ2-5; a weak D match, TRBD2 (6 bases). This CDR3 contains 13 residues. V dropped 5 bases and J dropped 5 bases, with 12 bases sitting between them. Germline V CDR1 and CDR2: SEHNR, FQNEAQ (reference sequence). This chain's CDR3 is CASSASGSETQYF. The DNA for the CDR3 is TGTGCCAGCAGCGCGAGCGGGTCGGAGACCCAGTACTTC.

This clonotype was found a few times. The chain joins TRBV12-3 or TRBV12-4 to TRBJ1-2; D ambiguous. The CDR3 contains 13 residues. With 3 bases removed from V and 8 bases from J, the gap between germline ends came to 13 bases. The CDR3 here is CASSFQAVWGYTF. CDR3 DNA sequence: TGTGCCAGCAGTTTCCAGGCCGTATGGGGCTACACCTTC.

The gene calls are TRBV4-3 and TRBJ1-2; possibly TRBD1 for D (5 bases). Germline assignment: CDR1 LGHNA and CDR2 YSLEER. CDR3 length: 13 amino acids. Trimming removed 0 bases at V and 8 bases at J, with 10 bases between. CDR3: CASSQDWGEGYTF. In DNA form, the CDR3 reads TGCGCCAGCAGCCAAGATTGGGGGGAGGGCTACACCTTC.

The gene calls are TRBV6-8 and TRBJ2-1; the D gene is possibly TRBD2 (5 bases). Trimming cost V 6 bases and J 7 bases, with 7 bases left between them. Germline V lookup: CDR1 MNHGY, CDR2 SAAAGT. The CDR3 has 11 residues. DNA for the CDR3: TGTGCCAGCAGGTGGGAGAATGAGCAGTTCTTC. This encodes CASRWENEQFF.

The sample holds many counts of this clonotype. This chain links TRBV7-2 with TRBJ2-2; D possibly matches TRBD1 or TRBD2 (5 bases each). V was clipped by 5 bases and J by 0 bases, with 13 bases between them. The CDR3 totals 16 residues. In germline, CDR1 is SGHTA, CDR2 FQGNSA. The DNA for the CDR3 is TGTGCCAGCAGCCCTCATGGGACCGCGAACACCGGGGAGCTGTTTTTT. Protein sequence: CASSPHGTANTGELFF.

This clonotype was seen a handful of times. The chain recombines TRBV19 with TRBJ1-2; D gene uncertain. From germline, CDR1 is LNHDA and CDR2 SQIVND (reference sequence). The CDR3 is 12 residues long. V lost 5 bases, J lost 9 bases, and 13 bases lay in between. Here the CDR3 reads CASSASPGSYTF. Written as DNA, the CDR3 is TGTGCCAGTAGTGCTTCACCGGGGAGCTACACCTTC.

The rearrangement links TRBV18 to TRBJ2-7, with 7 bases lining up with TRBD1. V gave up 4 bases and J gave up 6 bases; unmatched junction bases: 6. The CDR3 runs 13 residues. Germline lookup yields CDR1 KGHSH and CDR2 LQKENI. CDR3 protein: CASSQGQAREQYF. In DNA form, the CDR3 reads TGTGCCAGCTCACAAGGACAGGCTCGCGAGCAGTACTTC.

With respect to this clonotype: One end of the junction does not line up with germline, which may come from a read error. This chain connects TRBV5-3 to TRBJ2-3; 7 positions agree with TRBD1. TRBV5-3 is flagged as an ORF with uncertain function. The CDR3 covers 13 residues. The CDR3 sequence is CASSLSGGNTQYF. Here the CDR3 DNA reads TGTGCCAGCAGCTTGTCAGGGGGTAATACGCAGTATTTT.

This clonotype came up a few times. The V gene is TRBV6-2 or TRBV6-3, the J gene TRBJ2-7; D uncertain. V gave up 1 base and J gave up 2 bases, with 9 bases separating them. Germline V CDR1 and CDR2: MNHEY, SVGEGT. This CDR3 has 14 amino acids. In DNA form, the CDR3 reads TGTGCCAGCAGTTACTACGGAAGCCCCTACGAGCAGTACTTC. This gives the protein CASSYYGSPYEQYF.

The table lists this clonotype with many counts. The chain joins TRBV7-8 to TRBJ2-5; 10 bases are a match to TRBD2. This CDR3 comprises 19 residues. Germline assignment: CDR1 SGHVS and CDR2 FQNEAQ. Losses at the gene ends were 3 bases for V and 2 bases for J; bases not matched to a gene: 15. The CDR3 is CASSFGGGELAGVQETQYF. DNA for the CDR3: TGTGCCAGCAGCTTCGGGGGGGGAGAGCTAGCGGGGGTACAAGAGACCCAGTACTTC.

The gene calls are TRBV15 and TRBJ2-1, with D perhaps TRBD1 (6 bases). The germline V gene has CDR1 LNHNV and CDR2 YYDKDF (reference sequence). The CDR3 covers 15 residues. Trimming left V 2 bases short and J 2 bases short, with 10 bases between. CDR3 nucleotides: TGTGCCACCAGCAGACCGACAGGAACCTACAATGAGCAGTTCTTC. Its translation is CATSRPTGTYNEQFF. The full variable domain, its missing parts supplied by reference TRBV15 and TRBJ2-1, is DAMVIQNPRYQVTQFGKPVTLSCSQTLNHNVMYWYQQKSSQAPKLLFHYYDKDFNNEADTPDNFQSRRPNTSFCFLDIRSPGLGDTAMYLCATSRPTGTYNEQFFGPGTRLTVL.

This clonotype was seen repeatedly, ten times or more. This chain joins TRBV7-8 and TRBJ1-1; 9 nucleotides align to TRBD1. Germline trimming cut 5 bases from V and 4 bases from J; bases unmatched to any gene: 8. CDR1 and CDR2 (germline): SGHVS, FQNEAQ. This CDR3 is 15 amino acids long. CDR3 loop: CASSLRPGQGTEAFF. CDR3 sequence (DNA): TGTGCCAGCAGCCTGCGTCCGGGACAGGGCACTGAAGCTTTCTTT.

This clonotype was detected a few times. This chain connects TRBV20-1 to TRBJ1-2, with D unclear. The CDR3 extends over 15 amino acids. Germline V gene data show CDR1 as DFQATT and CDR2 as SNEGSKA (reference sequence). V was shortened by 1 base and J by 5 bases, with 17 bases between the two germline ends. The CDR3 spells CSARASGRLRYGYTF. The CDR3 coding sequence is TGCAGTGCTAGAGCCTCCGGTCGGCTAAGATATGGCTACACCTTC.

The CDR3 DNA is TGTGCCAGCAGTTGGACAGTTGATCAGCCCCAGCATTTT. Its protein is CASSWTVDQPQHF. This chain links TRBV27 with TRBJ1-5; tentatively, D is TRBD1 (6 bases). V lost 4 bases to trimming and J lost 5 bases, with 9 bases between them. The CDR3 has 13 residues. CDR1 MNHEY and CDR2 SMNVEV come from the germline V gene (reference sequence).

The chain recombines TRBV28 with TRBJ1-4; 7 bases agree with TRBD1. The CDR3 extends over 12 amino acids. With V trimmed by 6 bases and J by 8 bases, 3 bases remained unmatched. CDR1 is MDHEN, CDR2 SYDVKM, per germline. CDR3 in amino acids: CASRTGNEKLFF. CDR3 coding DNA: TGTGCCAGCAGGACAGGGAACGAAAAACTGTTTTTT. Full variable domain (remainder filled in from reference TRBV28 and TRBJ1-4): DVKVTQSSRYLVKRTGEKVFLECVQDMDHENMFWYRQDPGLGLRLIYFSYDVKMKEKGDIPEGYSVSREKKERFSLILESASTNQTSMYLCASRTGNEKLFFGSGTQLSVL.

The chain uses TRBV5-4 and TRBJ2-2; D is unclear. This CDR3 region has 15 residues. Germline assignment: CDR1 SGHNT and CDR2 YYREEE (reference sequence). V was pared by 4 bases and J by 1 base, with 11 bases between. In nucleotides, the CDR3 is TGTGCCAGCAGCATGGCGACCCTGAACACCGGGGAGCTGTTTTTT. It encodes CASSMATLNTGELFF.

This clonotype was seen a handful of times. The genes are TRBV6-2 or TRBV6-3 and TRBJ2-3; D is unclear. The CDR3 sequence is 13 residues long. Per germline, CDR1 MNHEY and CDR2 SVGEGT. Trimming removed 8 bases at V and 2 bases at J, with 11 bases between. Written as DNA, the CDR3 is TGTGCCAGCCAGAGTGACTTCACAGATACGCAGTATTTT. Translation gives CASQSDFTDTQYF.

This clonotype was observed a handful of times. The chain employs TRBV19 and TRBJ2-1; D could derive from TRBD1 or TRBD2 (5 bases each). The CDR3 has 16 residues. Between the trimmed V and J ends, which lost 4 bases and 5 bases, there was a span of 18 bases. Germline loops: CDR1 LNHDA, CDR2 SQIVND (reference sequence). The CDR3 region is CASSRATGAGHNEQFF. The CDR3 DNA is TGTGCCAGTAGTAGGGCAACCGGGGCAGGGCACAATGAGCAGTTCTTC.

CDR3 sequence (DNA): TGTGCCAGCAGCCCAGCGGGGTGGGAACCGAATGAAAAACTGTTTTTT. Amino acids: CASSPAGWEPNEKLFF. The gene calls are TRBV7-8 and TRBJ1-4, with D hard to call. This CDR3 spans 16 amino acids. Trimming stripped 5 bases from V and 5 bases from J, with 18 bases between. Germline V gives CDR1 SGHVS, CDR2 FQNEAQ.